Sequencing of this TCR beta chain was carried out in a study of blood T cell repertoires in COVID-19. The CDR3 loop spans 12 amino acids. Germline values: CDR1 SGHTA, CDR2 FQGNSA. Deletions cut 1 base from V and 10 bases from J, with 8 bases between. Measured with immunoSEQ multiplex PCR; TCRdb has only the in-frame clones, and not every one. Altogether more than 250,000 clones are present, around 83% being singletons, with the ten largest covering 4.5% to 6%. The clonotype comes from a man aged 35-49 years who had been exposed to COVID-19. Material: PBMCs or T cells enriched from blood (not recorded which). The chain uses TRBV7-2 and TRBJ2-1, with D maybe TRBD2 (5 bases). The CDR3: CASSLGRGEQFF. In nucleotides, the CDR3 is TGTGCCAGCAGCTTAGGAAGAGGGGAGCAGTTCTTC. The full variable domain, its missing parts supplied by reference TRBV7-2 and TRBJ2-1, is GAGVSQSPSNKVTEKGKDVELRCDPISGHTALYWYRQSLGQGLEFLIYFQGNSAPDKSGLPSDRFSAERTGGSVSTLTIQRTQQEDSAVYLCASSLGRGEQFFGPGTRLTVL.